This T cell receptor (beta chain) was observed in a study of Graves' ophthalmopathy and Graves' hyperthyroidism. Across the whole study: The authors collected peripheral blood at initial diagnosis, before any treatment.

Findings and limits, study-wide: Most clonotypes expanded in thyroid above 0.001 frequency were present in blood too.

This clonotype has a count of ten or more. Its specificity is not known. The CDR3 has 14 residues. Trimming removed 3 bases from V and 4 bases from J, with 14 bases in between. Germline CDR1 SGHTS, CDR2 YDEGEE. The TCR beta CDR3 regions underwent amplification from RNA transcripts. An opening RT-PCR round employed HTBI primers and preceded a second-round multiplex PCR. Via MiXCR, TCRdb re-called the multiplex PCR reads, giving one row per CDR3 protein. The sample includes approximately 210,000 distinct CDR3 sequences, 20% to 25% of them seen just once. The sample was peripheral blood. The chain carries TRBV5-8 and TRBJ2-7; D gene ambiguous. The source of this sequence is a woman aged 45-65 years with Graves' ophthalmopathy. The CDR3 nucleotides read TGTGCCAGCAGCTCGGTGGGCAGAACATACGAGCAGTACTTC. As protein: CASSSVGRTYEQYF.